This TCR beta chain was observed in a study of cytomegalovirus exposure and HLA in healthy donors. Study outcomes and limitations: The classifier, whose performance was assessed in both the original and validation cohorts, reportedly diagnosed cytomegalovirus status with high specificity and sensitivity. Highly shared variants forming one cluster were likely a sequencing artifact. Later analysis reportedly placed an Asian-associated ancestry cluster below the approximately 700-donor mean in N-insertions.

Germline values: CDR1 SGHVS, CDR2 FQNEAQ. The CDR3 length is 15 residues. It was with 60 Vbeta and 13 Jbeta primers that the PCR ran. In the study's own analysis: Counted up in a later analysis, unique TCR beta chains came to about 80 million, with around 11 million shared. This table comes from immunoSEQ multiplex PCR, and its TCRdb copy is limited to in-frame clones, with some not included. The V and J calls and clone size were taken over from that table, and D and trimming were inferred from the DNA. This sample carries some 200,000 clones, approximately 80% of them seen once, and the ten largest clones take about 1.7%. Remarks on this clone: Its antigen is unknown. An end of the junction does not agree with germline; a read error may underlie this. Other DNA sequences in this sample translate to the same CDR3.

This TCR derives from a woman aged 18-35 years in good health and CMV-seronegative. The chain couples TRBV7-8 to TRBJ1-1; 9 nucleotides agree with TRBD1. Sequencing was done on a sample of PBMCs. The chain's CDR3 is CASSLTGGSLTEAFF. The CDR3 bases are TGTGCCAGCAGCTTGACAGGGGGAAGTCTCACTGAAGCCTTCTTT.